A selection of T cell receptor beta chains follows, all from one sample in a study of cytomegalovirus exposure and HLA in healthy donors. Some clones are missing from TCRdb's copy, which holds only in-frame ones; the method was immunoSEQ multiplex PCR. The sample lists 150,000 to 200,000 clones; approximately 86% were seen once. Sequencing was done on a sample of PBMCs. These receptors came from a young woman in good health and CMV-seronegative. Both conserved end residues are part of each CDR3. The D gene is left open where the match is weak. Size is stated for part of the rows, as once, few or many counts, or as a class when the clone is expanded.

clone_size,d_call,j_call,v_call,cdr3_nt,cdr3_aa
NA,TRBD2,TRBJ2-7,TRBV5-4,TGTGCCAGCAGCCCAGCTACAGGACTAGCGGGGGCCTACGAGCAGTACTTC,CASSPATGLAGAYEQYF
few,NA,TRBJ1-2,TRBV10-1,TGCGCCAGCAGTGAATGGAGCTATGGCTACACCTTC,CASSEWSYGYTF
NA,NA,TRBJ1-2,TRBV28,TGTGCCAGCAGTCCCGGGAAGAAAGACTTAAACTATGGCTACACCTTC,CASSPGKKDLNYGYTF
NA,TRBD1,TRBJ1-4,TRBV11-2,TGTGCCAGCAGCCCGCAGGGGGTAACTAATGAAAAACTGTTTTTT,CASSPQGVTNEKLFF
NA,TRBD1,TRBJ2-5,TRBV7-9,TGTGCCAGCAGCTTAGGGGACAGGGGAGAGACCCAGTACTTC,CASSLGDRGETQYF
NA,NA,TRBJ1-6,TRBV5-4,TGTGCCAGCCAAGTTGCGCCCCCGAATTCACCCCTCCACTTT,CASQVAPPNSPLHF
NA,NA,TRBJ2-1,TRBV18,TGTGCCAGCTCACCAAATAGTTACTCCTACAATGAGCAGTTCTTC,CASSPNSYSYNEQFF
NA,TRBD1,TRBJ2-7,TRBV30,TGTGCCTGGGCCCGGGACAGGGGGCACGAGCAGTACTTC,CAWARDRGHEQYF
NA,NA,TRBJ2-7,TRBV27,TGTGCCAGCAGTTGGAGTGGCAGTAACTACGAGCAGTACTTC,CASSWSGSNYEQYF
NA,NA,TRBJ2-5,TRBV27,TGTGCCAGCAGATCGGGGTCAGTCCTCCAAGAGACCCAGTACTTC,CASRSGSVLQETQYF
NA,NA,TRBJ2-1,TRBV7-8,TGTGCCAGCAGCTCACGGGAGATCCTCTACAATGAGCAGTTCTTC,CASSSREILYNEQFF
NA,NA,TRBJ2-3,TRBV2,TGTGCCAGCAGTGCCAGGGGGGGCACAGATACGCAGTATTTT,CASSARGGTDTQYF
NA,NA,TRBJ2-7,TRBV10-3,TGTGCCATCAGTCCTCAGGGGCCAAGGGTCTACGAGCAGTACTTC,CAISPQGPRVYEQYF
NA,NA,TRBJ1-2,TRBV28,TGTGCCAGCAGTTTACGCAGCTATGGCTACACCTTC,CASSLRSYGYTF
NA,TRBD2,TRBJ2-1,TRBV7-6,TGTGCCAGCAGCTTATTCGGGGGGAGCTCCTACAATGAGCAGTTCTTC,CASSLFGGSSYNEQFF
NA,NA,TRBJ1-6,TRBV15,TGTGCCACCAGCAGGGCGGCGGTTAATTCACCCCTCCACTTT,CATSRAAVNSPLHF
NA,TRBD1,TRBJ1-2,TRBV27,TGTGCCAGCAGTTTAGCGGGACAGGGATCCCTCTATGGCTACACCTTC,CASSLAGQGSLYGYTF
NA,NA,TRBJ1-3,TRBV6-1,TGTGCCAGTCTGACAGCTCCGGGTGGAAACACCATATATTTT,CASLTAPGGNTIYF
NA,NA,TRBJ2-7,TRBV11-2,TGTGCCAGCAGACCAACGGGAGCCTCCTACGAGCAGTACTTC,CASRPTGASYEQYF
NA,NA,TRBJ1-1,TRBV11-3,TGTGCCAGCAGCTTTTCCACTGAAGCTTCCTTT,CASSFSTEASF
NA,TRBD1,TRBJ1-5,TRBV19,TGTGCCAGTAGGGGACAGGTCTACAATCAGCCCCAGCATTTT,CASRGQVYNQPQHF
NA,NA,TRBJ2-7,TRBV10-3,TGTGCCATCAGTGGAGTGTCAGGGTCGGCCGAGCAGTACTTC,CAISGVSGSAEQYF
NA,TRBD1,TRBJ2-3,TRBV6-5,TGTGCCAGCAGGGGACAGGGAAGCACAGATACGCAGTATTTT,CASRGQGSTDTQYF
few,NA,TRBJ2-7,TRBV27,TGTGCCAGCAGTTTAGGGCCTAGAGGGCCCCACGAGCAGTACTTC,CASSLGPRGPHEQYF
NA,TRBD1,TRBJ1-6,TRBV6-1,TGTGCCAGCAGTGAAGTGGTAGGGGGCGATGGTTCACCCCTCCACTTT,CASSEVVGGDGSPLHF
few,TRBD1,TRBJ2-2,TRBV11-3,TGTGCCAGCATCTTTCCCGGGACAGGGGACACCGGGGAGCTGTTTTTT,CASIFPGTGDTGELFF
NA,TRBD1,TRBJ1-5,TRBV30,TGTGCCTGGAGTAGCGACAGGGGAAAGTTCTTGGGGCAGCCCCAGCATTTT,CAWSSDRGKFLGQPQHF
NA,TRBD1,TRBJ2-1,TRBV6-6,TGTGCCACAATGGGACAGGGGTTTTCCTACAATGAGCAGTTCTTC,CATMGQGFSYNEQFF
few,NA,TRBJ2-2,TRBV5-8,TGTGCCAGCAGCCCAGTGTCTCAGTACACCGGGGAGCTGTTTTTT,CASSPVSQYTGELFF
NA,NA,TRBJ1-1,TRBV27,TGTGCCAGCAGTTTAAGAGGAGGCACTGAAGCTTTCTTT,CASSLRGGTEAFF
NA,TRBD2,TRBJ2-5,TRBV5-6,TGTGCCAGCAGCTCATGGCGGGGGTGGCGGGGGGGCCGAGAGACCCAGTACTTC,CASSSWRGWRGGRETQYF
NA,NA,TRBJ1-1,TRBV6-6,TGTGCCAGCAGTCGCGGAACATTGAACACTGAAGCTTTCTTT,CASSRGTLNTEAFF
NA,TRBD2,TRBJ2-5,TRBV7-2,TGTGCCAGCAGCTTATTTAGGACTAGCGAGACCCAGTACTTC,CASSLFRTSETQYF
NA,TRBD2,TRBJ2-3,TRBV4-2,TGTGCCAGCAGCCAAGGCATGGCGGGAGGCCCCACAGATACGCAGTATTTT,CASSQGMAGGPTDTQYF
NA,NA,TRBJ2-3,TRBV7-2,TGTGCCAGCAGCCCTAGGGGGGGTACGCAGTATTTT,CASSPRGGTQYF
NA,NA,TRBJ2-3,TRBV4-1,TGCGCCAGCAGCCATTCCGTCGTGATCCCTAAAACGGATACGCAGTATTTT,CASSHSVVIPKTDTQYF
NA,NA,TRBJ1-1,TRBV29-1,TGCAGCGTTCAGGCCCGAAAGTTGAACACTGAAGCTTTCTTT,CSVQARKLNTEAFF
few,NA,TRBJ1-1,TRBV5-6,TGTGCCAGCAGCTTACCTAGGACAGTTATGAACACTGAAGCTTTCTTT,CASSLPRTVMNTEAFF
once,NA,TRBJ1-2,TRBV6-5,TGTGCCACCTCCCTGCGCAGGGACTATGGCTACACCTTC,CATSLRRDYGYTF
few,TRBD2,TRBJ2-7,TRBV19,TGTGCCAGTAGTATCGGGGGGTCCATTACCCACGAGCAGTACTTC,CASSIGGSITHEQYF
few,NA,TRBJ2-6,TRBV5-4,TGTGCCAGCAGCTTGTATTCTGGGGCCAACGTCCTGACTTTC,CASSLYSGANVLTF
once,NA,TRBJ2-2,TRBV7-2,TGTGCCAGCAGCCTTGGCCTAGTGGGTTGGGCCGGGGAGCTGTTTTTT,CASSLGLVGWAGELFF
NA,TRBD1,TRBJ1-2,TRBV10-3,TGTGCCATCAGTGAGACAGGGGCCTATGGCTACACCTTC,CAISETGAYGYTF
NA,NA,TRBJ1-5,TRBV2,TGTGCCAGCAGATTAGCGACATCCTTACGCCAGCCCCAGCATTTT,CASRLATSLRQPQHF
once,NA,TRBJ1-2,TRBV11-3,TGTGCCAGCAGCTTAGGGGAGACTGGCTACACCTTC,CASSLGETGYTF
NA,NA,TRBJ1-1,TRBV9,TGTGCCAGCAGCCTCCCGGGGGAGAGAGCTTTCTTT,CASSLPGERAFF
NA,NA,TRBJ2-7,TRBV2,TGTGCCAGCAGTAGACTAGGCGAGCAGTACTTC,CASSRLGEQYF
few,NA,TRBJ1-6,TRBV6-5,TGTGCCAGCAGTTCGACACCCCTTAATTCACCCCTCCACTTT,CASSSTPLNSPLHF